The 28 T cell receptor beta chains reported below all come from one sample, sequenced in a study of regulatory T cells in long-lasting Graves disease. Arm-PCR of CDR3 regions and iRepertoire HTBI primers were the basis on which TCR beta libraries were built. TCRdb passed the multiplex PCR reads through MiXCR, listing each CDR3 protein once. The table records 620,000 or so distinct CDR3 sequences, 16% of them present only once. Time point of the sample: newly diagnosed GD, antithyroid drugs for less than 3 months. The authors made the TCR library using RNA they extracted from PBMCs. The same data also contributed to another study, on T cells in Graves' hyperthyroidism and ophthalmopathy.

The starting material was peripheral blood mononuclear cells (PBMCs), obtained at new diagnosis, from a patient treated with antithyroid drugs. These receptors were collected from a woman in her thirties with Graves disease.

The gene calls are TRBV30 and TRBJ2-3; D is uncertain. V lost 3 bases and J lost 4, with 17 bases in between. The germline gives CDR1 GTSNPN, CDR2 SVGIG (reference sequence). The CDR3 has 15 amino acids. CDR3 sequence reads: CAWRQKVASSDTQYF. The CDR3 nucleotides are TGTGCCTGGAGACAAAAGGTGGCTAGTTCAGATACGCAGTATTTT.

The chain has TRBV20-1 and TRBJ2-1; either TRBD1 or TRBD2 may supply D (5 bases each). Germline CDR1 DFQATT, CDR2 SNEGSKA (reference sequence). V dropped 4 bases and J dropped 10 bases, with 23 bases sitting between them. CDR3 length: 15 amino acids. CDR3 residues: CSAISGAGSFGEQFF. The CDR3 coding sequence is TGCAGTGCTATATCCGGGGCAGGGAGTTTCGGCGAGCAGTTCTTC.

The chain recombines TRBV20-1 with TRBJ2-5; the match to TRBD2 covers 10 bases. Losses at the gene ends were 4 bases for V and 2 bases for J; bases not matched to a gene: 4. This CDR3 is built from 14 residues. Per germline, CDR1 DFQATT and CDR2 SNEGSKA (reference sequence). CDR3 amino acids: CSAKLAGSQETQYF. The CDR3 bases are TGCAGTGCTAAACTAGCGGGATCACAAGAGACCCAGTACTTC.

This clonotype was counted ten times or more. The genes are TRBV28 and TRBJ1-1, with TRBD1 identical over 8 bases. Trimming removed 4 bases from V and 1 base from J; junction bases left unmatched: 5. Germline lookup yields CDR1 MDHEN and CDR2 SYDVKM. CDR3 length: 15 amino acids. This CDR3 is CASSSAGGQNTEAFF. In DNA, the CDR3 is TGTGCCAGCAGTTCGGCAGGGGGCCAGAACACTGAAGCTTTCTTT.

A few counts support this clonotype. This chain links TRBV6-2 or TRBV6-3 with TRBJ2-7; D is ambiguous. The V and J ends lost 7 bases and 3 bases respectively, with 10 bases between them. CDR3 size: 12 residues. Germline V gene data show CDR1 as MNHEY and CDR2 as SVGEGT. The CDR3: CASTGEGYEQYF. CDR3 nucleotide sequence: TGTGCCAGCACTGGGGAAGGCTACGAGCAGTACTTC.

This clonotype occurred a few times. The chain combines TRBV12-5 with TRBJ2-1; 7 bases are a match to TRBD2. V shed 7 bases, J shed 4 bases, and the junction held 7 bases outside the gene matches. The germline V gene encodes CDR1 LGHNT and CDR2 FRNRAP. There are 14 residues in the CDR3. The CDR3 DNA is TGTGCTAGTGCGGGGCAGCGGGGATACAATGAGCAGTTCTTC. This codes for CASAGQRGYNEQFF. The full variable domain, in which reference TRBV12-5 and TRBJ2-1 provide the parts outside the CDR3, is DARVTQTPRHKVTEMGQEVTMRCQPILGHNTVFWYRQTMMQGLELLAYFRNRAPLDDSGMPKDRFSAEMPDATLATLKIQPSEPRDSAVYFCASAGQRGYNEQFFGPGTRLTVL.

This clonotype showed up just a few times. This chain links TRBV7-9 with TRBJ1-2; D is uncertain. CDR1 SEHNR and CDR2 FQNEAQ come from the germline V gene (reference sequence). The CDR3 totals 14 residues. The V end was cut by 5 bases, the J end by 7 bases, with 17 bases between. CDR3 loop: CASSHSGKKGGYTF. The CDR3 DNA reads TGTGCCAGCAGCCACTCCGGAAAAAAGGGTGGCTACACCTTC.

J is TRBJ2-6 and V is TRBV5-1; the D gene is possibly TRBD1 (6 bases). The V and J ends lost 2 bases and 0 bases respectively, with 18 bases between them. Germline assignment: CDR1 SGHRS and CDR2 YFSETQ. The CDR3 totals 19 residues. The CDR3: CASSLGTGFRISGANVLTF. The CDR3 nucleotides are TGCGCCAGCAGCTTAGGAACAGGGTTCCGGATCTCTGGGGCCAACGTCCTGACTTTC.

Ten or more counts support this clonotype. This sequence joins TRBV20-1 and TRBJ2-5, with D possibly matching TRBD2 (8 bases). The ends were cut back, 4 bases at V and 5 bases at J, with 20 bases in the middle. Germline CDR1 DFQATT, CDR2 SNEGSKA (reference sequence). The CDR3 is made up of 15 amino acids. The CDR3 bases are TGCAGTGCTAAAAAGGGGGCGGGAGGCGGGGAGACCCAGTACTTC. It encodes CSAKKGAGGGETQYF.

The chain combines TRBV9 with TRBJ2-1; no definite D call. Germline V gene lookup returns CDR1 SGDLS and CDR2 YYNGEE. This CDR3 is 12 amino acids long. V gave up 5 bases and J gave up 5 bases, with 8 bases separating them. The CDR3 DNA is TGTGCCAGCAGTCAAGCCCACAATGAGCAGTTCTTC. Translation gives CASSQAHNEQFF.

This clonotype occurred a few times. The CDR3 sequence: CASSPTGKSLALTGELFF. DNA of the CDR3: TGTGCCAGCAGTCCCACAGGGAAAAGTCTAGCTTTAACCGGGGAGCTGTTTTTT. This sequence joins TRBV6-1 and TRBJ2-2; tentative D call: TRBD1 (6 bases). This CDR3 is 18 amino acids long. Trimming removed 5 bases at V and 5 bases at J, with 24 bases between. Germline V gene sequence: CDR1 MNHNS, CDR2 SASEGT.

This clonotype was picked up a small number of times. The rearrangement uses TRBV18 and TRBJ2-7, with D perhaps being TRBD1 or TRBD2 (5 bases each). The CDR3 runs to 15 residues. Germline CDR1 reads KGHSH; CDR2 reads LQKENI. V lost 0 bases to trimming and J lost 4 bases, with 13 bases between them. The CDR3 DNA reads TGTGCCAGCTCACCACCCGGGGCCTCCACTTACGAGCAGTACTTC. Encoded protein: CASSPPGASTYEQYF.

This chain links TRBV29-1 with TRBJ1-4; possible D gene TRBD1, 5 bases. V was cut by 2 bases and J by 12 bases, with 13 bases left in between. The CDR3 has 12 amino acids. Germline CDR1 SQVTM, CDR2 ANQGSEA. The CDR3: CSVEPTRGELFF. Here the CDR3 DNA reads TGCAGCGTTGAACCTACTAGGGGAGAACTGTTTTTT.

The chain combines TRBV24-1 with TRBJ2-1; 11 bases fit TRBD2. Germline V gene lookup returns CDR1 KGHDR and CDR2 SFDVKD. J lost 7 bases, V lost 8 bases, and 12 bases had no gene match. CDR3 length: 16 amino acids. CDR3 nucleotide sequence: TGTGCCACCATTTATAGCGGGAGGGCCATAGTAAATGAGCAGTTCTTC. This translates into CATIYSGRAIVNEQFF.

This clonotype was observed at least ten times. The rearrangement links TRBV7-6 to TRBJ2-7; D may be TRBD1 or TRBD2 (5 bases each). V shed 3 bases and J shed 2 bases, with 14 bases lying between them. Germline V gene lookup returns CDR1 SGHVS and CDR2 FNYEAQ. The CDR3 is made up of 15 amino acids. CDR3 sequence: CASSFRDENTYEQYF. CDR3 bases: TGTGCCAGCAGCTTCAGGGACGAAAACACCTACGAGCAGTACTTC.

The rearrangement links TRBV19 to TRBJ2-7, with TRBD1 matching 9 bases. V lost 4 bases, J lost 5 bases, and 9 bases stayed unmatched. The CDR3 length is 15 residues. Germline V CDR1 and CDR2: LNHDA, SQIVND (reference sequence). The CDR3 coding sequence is TGTGCCAGTAGTACAACCGGGACAGGGTCCCACGAGCAGTACTTC. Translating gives CASSTTGTGSHEQYF.

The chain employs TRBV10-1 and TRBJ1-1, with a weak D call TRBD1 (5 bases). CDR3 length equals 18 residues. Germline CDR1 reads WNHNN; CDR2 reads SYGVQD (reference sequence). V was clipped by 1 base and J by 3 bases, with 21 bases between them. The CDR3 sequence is CASSEYIPGTSWDTEAFF. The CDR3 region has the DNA TGCGCCAGCAGTGAGTACATTCCGGGGACGAGTTGGGACACTGAAGCTTTCTTT.

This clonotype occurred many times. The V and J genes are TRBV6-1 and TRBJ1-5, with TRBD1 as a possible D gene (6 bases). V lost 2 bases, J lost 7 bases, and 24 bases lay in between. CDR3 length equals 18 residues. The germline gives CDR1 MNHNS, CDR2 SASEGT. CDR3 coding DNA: TGTGCCAGCAGTGAAACCTTATCGACAGGAATGGGCAGGCAGCCCCAGCATTTT. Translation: CASSETLSTGMGRQPQHF.

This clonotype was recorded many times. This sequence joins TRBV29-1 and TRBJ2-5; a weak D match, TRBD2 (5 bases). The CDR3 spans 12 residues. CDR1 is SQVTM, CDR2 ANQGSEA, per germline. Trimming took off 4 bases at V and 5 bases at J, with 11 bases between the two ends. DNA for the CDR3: TGCAGCGTTGGGTTCGGGGTCGAGACCCAGTACTTC. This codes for CSVGFGVETQYF.

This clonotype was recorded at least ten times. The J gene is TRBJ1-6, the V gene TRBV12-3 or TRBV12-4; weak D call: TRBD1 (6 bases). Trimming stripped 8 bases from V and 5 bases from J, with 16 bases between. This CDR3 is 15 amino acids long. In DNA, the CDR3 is TGTGCCAGCGCCGTCGGGGGGGCTGATAATTCACCCCTCCACTTT. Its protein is CASAVGGADNSPLHF.

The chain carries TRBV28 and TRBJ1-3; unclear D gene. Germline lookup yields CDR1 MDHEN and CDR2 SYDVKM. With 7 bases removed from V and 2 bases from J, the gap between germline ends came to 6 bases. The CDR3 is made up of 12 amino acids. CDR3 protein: CASTVAGNTIYF. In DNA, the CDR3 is TGTGCCAGCACTGTTGCTGGAAACACCATATATTTT.

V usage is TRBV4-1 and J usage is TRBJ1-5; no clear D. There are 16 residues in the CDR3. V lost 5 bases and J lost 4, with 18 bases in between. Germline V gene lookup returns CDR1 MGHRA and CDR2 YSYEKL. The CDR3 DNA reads TGCGCCAGCAGCTTGGGTGGGCCGAGTTCGAATCAGCCCCAGCATTTT. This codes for CASSLGGPSSNQPQHF.

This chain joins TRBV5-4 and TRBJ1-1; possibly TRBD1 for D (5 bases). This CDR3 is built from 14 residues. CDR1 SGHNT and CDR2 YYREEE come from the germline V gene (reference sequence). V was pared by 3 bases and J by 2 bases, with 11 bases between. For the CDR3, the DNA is TGTGCCAGCAGCTCCAGGGTAGGCAACACTGAAGCTTTCTTT. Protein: CASSSRVGNTEAFF.

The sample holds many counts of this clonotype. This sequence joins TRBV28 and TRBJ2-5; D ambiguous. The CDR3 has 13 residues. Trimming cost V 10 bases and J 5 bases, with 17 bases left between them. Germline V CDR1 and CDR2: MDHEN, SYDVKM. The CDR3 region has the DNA TGTGCCACCGAGGACGGTTTTGAGGAGACCCAGTACTTC. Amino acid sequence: CATEDGFEETQYF.

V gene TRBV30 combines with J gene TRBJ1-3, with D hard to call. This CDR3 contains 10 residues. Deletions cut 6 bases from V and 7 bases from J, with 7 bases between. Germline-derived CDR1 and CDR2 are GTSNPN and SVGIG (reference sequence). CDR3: CACFGNTIYF. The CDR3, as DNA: TGTGCCTGTTTTGGGAACACCATATATTTT.

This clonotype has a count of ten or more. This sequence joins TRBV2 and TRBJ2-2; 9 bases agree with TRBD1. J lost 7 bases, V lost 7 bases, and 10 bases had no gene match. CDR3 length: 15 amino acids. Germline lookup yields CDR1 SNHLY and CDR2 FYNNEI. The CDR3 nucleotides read TGTGCCAGCACGAACAGGGGGCGATTAGGCGGGGAGCTGTTTTTT. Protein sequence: CASTNRGRLGGELFF. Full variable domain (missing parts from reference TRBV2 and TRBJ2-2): EPEVTQTPSHQVTQMGQEVILRCVPISNHLYFYWYRQILGQKVEFLVSFYNNEISEKSEIFDDQFSVERPDGSNFTLKIRSTKLEDSAMYFCASTNRGRLGGELFFGEGSRLTVL.

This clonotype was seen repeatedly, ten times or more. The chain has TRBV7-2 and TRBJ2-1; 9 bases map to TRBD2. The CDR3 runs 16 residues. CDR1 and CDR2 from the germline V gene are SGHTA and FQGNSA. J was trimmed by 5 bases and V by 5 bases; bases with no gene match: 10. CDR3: CASSDSAGGSNNEQFF. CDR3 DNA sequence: TGTGCCAGCAGCGACTCAGCGGGAGGATCCAACAATGAGCAGTTCTTC.

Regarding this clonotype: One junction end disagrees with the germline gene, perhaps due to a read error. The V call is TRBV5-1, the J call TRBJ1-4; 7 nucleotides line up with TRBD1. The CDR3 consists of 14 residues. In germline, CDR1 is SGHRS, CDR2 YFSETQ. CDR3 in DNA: TGTGCCAGCAGCGTGGGACAGCTAGATGAAAAACTGTTTTTT. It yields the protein CASSVGQLDEKLFF.